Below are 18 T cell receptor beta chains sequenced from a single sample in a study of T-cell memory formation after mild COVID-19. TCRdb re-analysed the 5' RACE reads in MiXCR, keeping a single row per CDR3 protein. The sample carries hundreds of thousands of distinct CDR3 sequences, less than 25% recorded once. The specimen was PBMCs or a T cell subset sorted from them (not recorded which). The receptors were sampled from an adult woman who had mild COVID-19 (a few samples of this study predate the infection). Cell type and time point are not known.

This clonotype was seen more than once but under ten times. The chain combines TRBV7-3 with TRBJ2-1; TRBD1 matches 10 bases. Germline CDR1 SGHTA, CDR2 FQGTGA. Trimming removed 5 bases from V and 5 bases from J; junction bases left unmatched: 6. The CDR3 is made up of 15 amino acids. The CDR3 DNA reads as TGTGCCAGCAGCCCCCGGACAGGGGGGAACAATGAGCAGTTCTTC. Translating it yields CASSPRTGGNNEQFF.

The CDR3 sequence: CASRRAQEQYF. The CDR3 bases are TGTGCCAGCAGGAGGGCACAGGAGCAGTACTTC. The chain is built from TRBV27 and TRBJ2-7; TRBD2 might be the D (5 bases). Germline CDR1 reads MNHEY; CDR2 reads SMNVEV (reference sequence). The CDR3 has 11 amino acids. V shed 6 bases and J shed 7 bases, with 10 bases lying between them.

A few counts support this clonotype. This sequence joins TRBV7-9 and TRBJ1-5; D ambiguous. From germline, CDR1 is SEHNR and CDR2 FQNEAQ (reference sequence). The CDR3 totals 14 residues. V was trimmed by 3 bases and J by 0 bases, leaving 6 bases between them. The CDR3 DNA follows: TGTGCCAGCAGCTTTGGGCCTAGCAATCAGCCCCAGCATTTT. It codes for CASSFGPSNQPQHF.

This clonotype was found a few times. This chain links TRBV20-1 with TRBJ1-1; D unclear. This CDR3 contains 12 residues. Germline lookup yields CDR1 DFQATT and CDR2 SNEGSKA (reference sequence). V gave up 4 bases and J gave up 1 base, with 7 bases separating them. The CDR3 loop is CSATRQNTEAFF. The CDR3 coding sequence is TGCAGTGCTACCCGACAGAACACTGAAGCTTTCTTT.

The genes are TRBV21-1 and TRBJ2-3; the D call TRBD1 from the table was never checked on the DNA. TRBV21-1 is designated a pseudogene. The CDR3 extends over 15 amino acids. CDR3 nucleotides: TGTGCCAGCAATAGGAGGACAGGGTGCACAGATACGCAGTATTTT. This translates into CASNRRTGCTDTQYF.

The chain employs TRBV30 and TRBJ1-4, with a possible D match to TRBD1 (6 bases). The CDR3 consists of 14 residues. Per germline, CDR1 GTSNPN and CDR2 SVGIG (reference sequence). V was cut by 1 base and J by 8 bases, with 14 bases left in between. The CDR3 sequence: CAWSDLGGDEKLFF. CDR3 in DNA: TGTGCCTGGAGTGATTTAGGGGGGGACGAAAAACTGTTTTTT.

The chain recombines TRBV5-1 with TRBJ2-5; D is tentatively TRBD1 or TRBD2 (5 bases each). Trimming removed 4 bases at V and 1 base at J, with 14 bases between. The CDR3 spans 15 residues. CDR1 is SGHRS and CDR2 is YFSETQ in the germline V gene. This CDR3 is CASSQTGTSQETQYF. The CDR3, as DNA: TGCGCCAGCAGCCAGACCGGGACCTCCCAAGAGACCCAGTACTTC.

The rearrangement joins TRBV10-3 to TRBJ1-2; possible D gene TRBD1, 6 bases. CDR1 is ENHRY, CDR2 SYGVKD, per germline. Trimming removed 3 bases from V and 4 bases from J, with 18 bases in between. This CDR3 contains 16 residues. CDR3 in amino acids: CAISEVGAGAPYGYTF. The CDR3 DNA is TGTGCCATCAGTGAAGTGGGGGCGGGGGCCCCCTATGGCTACACCTTC.

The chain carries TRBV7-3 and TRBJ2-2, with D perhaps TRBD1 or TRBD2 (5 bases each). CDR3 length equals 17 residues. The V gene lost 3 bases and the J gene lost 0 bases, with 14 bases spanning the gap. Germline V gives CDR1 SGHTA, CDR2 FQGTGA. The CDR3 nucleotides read TGTGCCAGCAGCTTTCGTATTCAGGGACCGAACACCGGGGAGCTGTTTTTT. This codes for CASSFRIQGPNTGELFF.

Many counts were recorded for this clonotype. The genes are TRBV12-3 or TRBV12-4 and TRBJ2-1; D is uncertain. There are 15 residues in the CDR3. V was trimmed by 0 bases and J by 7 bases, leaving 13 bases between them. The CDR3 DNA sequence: TGTGCCAGCAGTTTAGCGGCCCTGGGGTCTAATGAGCAGTTCTTC. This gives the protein CASSLAALGSNEQFF.

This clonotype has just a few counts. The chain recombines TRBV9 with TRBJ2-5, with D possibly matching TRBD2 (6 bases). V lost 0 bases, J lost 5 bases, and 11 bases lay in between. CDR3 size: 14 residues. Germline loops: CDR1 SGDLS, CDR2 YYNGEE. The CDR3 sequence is CASSVVGTAETQYF. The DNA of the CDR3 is TGTGCCAGCAGCGTAGTAGGGACTGCCGAGACCCAGTACTTC.

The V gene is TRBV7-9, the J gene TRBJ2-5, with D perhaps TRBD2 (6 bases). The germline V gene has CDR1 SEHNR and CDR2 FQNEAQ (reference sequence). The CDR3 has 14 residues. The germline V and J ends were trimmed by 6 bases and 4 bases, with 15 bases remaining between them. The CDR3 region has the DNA TGTGCCAGCAGGAACCGCCGCGGGGTAGAGACCCAGTACTTC. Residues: CASRNRRGVETQYF.

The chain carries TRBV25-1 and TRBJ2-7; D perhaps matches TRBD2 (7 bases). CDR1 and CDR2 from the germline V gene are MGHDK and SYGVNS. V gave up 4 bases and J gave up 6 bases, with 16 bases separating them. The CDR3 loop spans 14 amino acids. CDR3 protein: CASSGGPGGREQYF. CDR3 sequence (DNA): TGTGCCAGCAGTGGGGGCCCCGGGGGGCGCGAGCAGTACTTC.

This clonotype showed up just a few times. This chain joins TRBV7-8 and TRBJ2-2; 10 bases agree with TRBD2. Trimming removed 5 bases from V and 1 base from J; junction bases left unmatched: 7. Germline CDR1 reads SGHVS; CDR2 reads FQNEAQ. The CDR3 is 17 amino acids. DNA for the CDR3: TGTGCCAGCAGCCCGCAGTCTAGCGGGGGGAACACCGGGGAGCTGTTTTTT. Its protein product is CASSPQSSGGNTGELFF.

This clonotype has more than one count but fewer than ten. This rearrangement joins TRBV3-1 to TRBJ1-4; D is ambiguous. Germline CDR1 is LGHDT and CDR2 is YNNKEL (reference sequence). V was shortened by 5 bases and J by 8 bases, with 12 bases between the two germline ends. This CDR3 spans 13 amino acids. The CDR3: CASSSTPKEKLFF. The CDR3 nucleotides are TGTGCCAGCAGCTCAACCCCCAAGGAAAAACTGTTTTTT.

CDR3 region: CASSLASLTGEAFF. For the CDR3, the DNA is TGTGCCAGCAGCTTAGCTAGCCTAACGGGGGAAGCTTTCTTT. The V call is TRBV7-6, the J call TRBJ1-1, with D uncertain. CDR3 length: 14 amino acids. Germline values: CDR1 SGHVS, CDR2 FNYEAQ. The germline V and J ends were trimmed by 0 bases and 8 bases, with 13 bases remaining between them.

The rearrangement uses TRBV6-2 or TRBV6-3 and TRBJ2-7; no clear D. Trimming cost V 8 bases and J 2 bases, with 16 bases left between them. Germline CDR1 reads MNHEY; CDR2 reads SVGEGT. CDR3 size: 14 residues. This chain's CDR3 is CASLGRLAPYEQYF. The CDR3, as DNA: TGTGCCAGCTTAGGAAGACTCGCGCCCTACGAGCAGTACTTC.

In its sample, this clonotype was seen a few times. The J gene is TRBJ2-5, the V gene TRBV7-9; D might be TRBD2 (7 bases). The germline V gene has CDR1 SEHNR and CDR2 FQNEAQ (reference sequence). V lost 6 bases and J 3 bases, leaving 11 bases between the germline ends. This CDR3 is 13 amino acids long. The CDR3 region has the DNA TGTGCCAGCAGGTGGGGGGGCGAAGAGACCCAGTACTTC. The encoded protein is CASRWGGEETQYF.